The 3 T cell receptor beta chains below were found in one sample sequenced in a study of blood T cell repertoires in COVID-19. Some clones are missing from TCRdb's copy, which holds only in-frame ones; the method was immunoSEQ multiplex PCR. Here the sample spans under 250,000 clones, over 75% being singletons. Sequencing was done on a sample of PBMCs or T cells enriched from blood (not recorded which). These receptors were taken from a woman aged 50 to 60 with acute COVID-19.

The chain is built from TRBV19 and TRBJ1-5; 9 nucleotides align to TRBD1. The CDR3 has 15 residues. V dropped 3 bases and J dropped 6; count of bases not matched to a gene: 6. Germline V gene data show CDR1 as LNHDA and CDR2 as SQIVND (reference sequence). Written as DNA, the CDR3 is TGTGCCAGTAGTATCGACGGGACAGGGAGTCAGCCCCAGCATTTT. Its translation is CASSIDGTGSQPQHF.

As DNA, the CDR3 is TGTGCCAGCAGCTTACTTGTCTCGTACTTGAGCTACGAGCAGTACTTC. This translates into CASSLLVSYLSYEQYF. The rearrangement uses TRBV11-2 and TRBJ2-7; unclear D gene. V gave up 2 bases and J gave up 3 bases, with 17 bases separating them. This CDR3 is built from 16 residues. Germline CDR1 reads SGHAT; CDR2 reads FQNNGV.

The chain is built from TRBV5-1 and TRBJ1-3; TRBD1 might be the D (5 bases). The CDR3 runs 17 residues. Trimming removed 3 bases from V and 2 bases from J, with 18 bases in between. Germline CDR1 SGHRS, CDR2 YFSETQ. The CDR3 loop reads CASSSNRQGIAGNTIYF. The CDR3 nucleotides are TGCGCCAGCAGCTCAAATAGGCAGGGAATAGCTGGAAACACCATATATTTT. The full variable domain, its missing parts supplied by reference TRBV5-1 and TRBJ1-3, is KAGVTQTPRYLIKTRGQQVTLSCSPISGHRSVSWYQQTPGQGLQFLFEYFSETQRNKGNFPGRFSGRQFSNSRSEMNVSTLELGDSALYLCASSSNRQGIAGNTIYFGEGSWLTVV.